Shown below are 5 T cell receptor beta chains from a single sample sequenced in a study of blood T cell repertoires in COVID-19. Profiled with immunoSEQ multiplex PCR; TCRdb holds only in-frame clones, not every one. The data show roughly 200,000 clones, about 87% seen once. Specimen: peripheral blood. These receptors all stem from a man between 35 and 55 years old with active or convalescent COVID-19.

This clone occurred a few times. The chain combines TRBV23-1 with TRBJ1-2; 9 nucleotides align to TRBD1. TRBV23-1 is recorded as an ORF, its role being uncertain. V gave up 2 bases and J gave up 4 bases; unmatched junction bases: 5. The CDR3 sequence is 15 residues long. CDR3 nucleotide sequence: TGCGCCAGCAGTCAACGCGGACAGGGGAGCTATGGCTACACCTTC. This translates into CASSQRGQGSYGYTF.

This clone appeared a few times. The gene calls are TRBV10-3 and TRBJ2-7; tentative D call: TRBD2 (6 bases). This CDR3 region has 13 residues. Germline V gene lookup returns CDR1 ENHRY and CDR2 SYGVKD. Trimming took off 6 bases at V and 3 bases at J, with 12 bases between the two ends. The CDR3 DNA is TGTGCCATCAGCGAGACCGGGAGCTACGAGCAGTACTTC. The encoded protein is CAISETGSYEQYF.

The genes are TRBV6-8 and TRBJ1-6; D is unresolved. Looked up from germline, CDR1 is MNHGY and CDR2 is SAAAGT. Between the trimmed V and J ends, which lost 6 bases and 10 bases, there was a span of 7 bases. The CDR3 is 11 amino acids. The DNA for the CDR3 is TGTGCCAGCAGAGAGGAGTCACCCCTCCACTTT. Translated: CASREESPLHF.

The rearrangement uses TRBV7-3 and TRBJ2-2, with 7 bases matching TRBD2. The CDR3 extends over 14 amino acids. Germline V CDR1 and CDR2: SGHTA, FQGTGA. V dropped 5 bases and J dropped 8; count of bases not matched to a gene: 8. CDR3 sequence: CASSPSGPAGELFF. CDR3 nucleotides: TGTGCCAGCAGCCCTAGCGGACCAGCTGGGGAGCTGTTTTTT. Supplemented by reference TRBV7-3 and TRBJ2-2, the full variable domain reads GAGVSQTPSNKVTEKGKYVELRCDPISGHTALYWYRQSLGQGPEFLIYFQGTGAADDSGLPNDRFFAVRPEGSVSTLKIQRTERGDSAVYLCASSPSGPAGELFFGEGSRLTVL.

The V call is TRBV9, the J call TRBJ2-4, with D maybe TRBD1 (6 bases). The germline V gene has CDR1 SGDLS and CDR2 YYNGEE. This CDR3 has 15 amino acids. V gave up 3 bases and J gave up 3 bases, with 13 bases separating them. The CDR3 DNA reads TGTGCCAGCAGCGAGACAGGACAGTACAAAAACATTCAGTACTTC. Protein product: CASSETGQYKNIQYF.